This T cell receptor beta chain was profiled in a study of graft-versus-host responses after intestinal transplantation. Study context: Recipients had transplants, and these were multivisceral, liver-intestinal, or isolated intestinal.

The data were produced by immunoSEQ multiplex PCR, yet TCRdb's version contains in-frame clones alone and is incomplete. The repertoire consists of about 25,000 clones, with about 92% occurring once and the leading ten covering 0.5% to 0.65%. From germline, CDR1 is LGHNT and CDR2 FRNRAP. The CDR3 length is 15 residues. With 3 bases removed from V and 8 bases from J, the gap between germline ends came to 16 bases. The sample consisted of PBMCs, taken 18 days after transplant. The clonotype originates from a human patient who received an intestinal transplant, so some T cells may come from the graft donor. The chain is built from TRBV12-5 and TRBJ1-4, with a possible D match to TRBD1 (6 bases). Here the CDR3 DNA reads TGTGCTAGTGGTTTTGAGGGGGGGGTGCAAGAAAAACTGTTTTTT. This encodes CASGFEGGVQEKLFF.